Listed below are T cell receptor beta chains from one sample, sequenced in a study of blood T cell repertoires in COVID-19. Some clones are missing from TCRdb's copy, which holds only in-frame ones; the method was immunoSEQ multiplex PCR. The sample lists 100,000 or so clones; about 84% were seen once. The material sequenced was peripheral blood. The source is a human donor in a cohort sampled during active COVID-19. The CDR3 runs from the conserved cysteine through the conserved F or W. The D gene is left open where the match is weak. For some rows the clone size is stated as once, few or many, or as a class when expanded; others skip it.

v_gene	j_gene	d_gene	abundance	CDR3nt	CDR3aa
TRBV7-9	TRBJ1-2	-	-	TGTGCCAGCAGCTTAGACTTTTGGGACATCCCTAACTATGGCTACACCTTC	CASSLDFWDIPNYGYTF
TRBV5-1	TRBJ2-7	-	once	TGCGCCAGCGGACAAAACTACGAGCAGTACTTC	CASGQNYEQYF
TRBV12-5	TRBJ2-3	-	-	TGTGCTAGTGGTTTGGCGGTTAGCGTCTACACAGATACGCAGTATTTT	CASGLAVSVYTDTQYF
TRBV6-2/TRBV6-3	TRBJ1-6	TRBD1	once	TGTGCCAGCAGTCCCAGGGGGCGAAATTCACCCCTCCACTTT	CASSPRGRNSPLHF
TRBV11-3	TRBJ2-1	TRBD2	-	TGTGCCAGCAGCTTAGGACTAGCGGATTACAATGAGCAGTTCTTC	CASSLGLADYNEQFF
TRBV12-3/TRBV12-4	TRBJ2-3	-	-	TGTGCCAGCAGTTCGGCAGATACGCAGTATTTT	CASSSADTQYF
TRBV21-1	TRBJ1-3	-	-	TGTGCCAGCATTCGTACCTGGGAGAGGGGGCGCGAATCTGGAAACACCATATATTTT	CASIRTWERGRESGNTIYF
TRBV12-5	TRBJ1-4	-	-	TGTGCTAGTGGTCCACCTCAGGGAAGTAATGAAAAACTGTTTTTT	CASGPPQGSNEKLFF
TRBV25-1	TRBJ2-7	-	-	TGTGCCAGCAGTCTAGGCAGGGGAATCTACGAGCAGTACTTC	CASSLGRGIYEQYF
TRBV3-1/TRBV3-2	TRBJ2-1	TRBD2	-	TGTGCCAGCAGCGCCACTAGCGGGGGGCGGGATGAGCAGTTCTTC	CASSATSGGRDEQFF
TRBV30	TRBJ1-2	-	-	TGTGCCTGGAGGAAGGGGGGGGACTATGGCTACACCTTC	CAWRKGGDYGYTF
TRBV6-5	TRBJ2-4	-	-	TGTGCCAGCAGGCAACTAGCCAAAAACATTCAGTACTTC	CASRQLAKNIQYF
TRBV21-1	TRBJ2-3	-	-	TGTGCCAGCAGCAAAGATACTAGCGGGGGCCCTATATCTAGCACAGATACGCAGTATTTT	CASSKDTSGGPISSTDTQYF
TRBV5-1	TRBJ1-4	-	-	TGCGCCAGCAGCTTAACAGGGAAGACTAATGAAAAACTGTTTTTT	CASSLTGKTNEKLFF
TRBV3-1/TRBV3-2	TRBJ1-2	-	-	TGTGCCAGCAGCCAAGAGAGCTATGGCTACACCTTC	CASSQESYGYTF
TRBV30	TRBJ2-7	-	once	TGTGCCTGGAGTTGGGGGAGGCACTACGAGCAGTACTTC	CAWSWGRHYEQYF
TRBV5-4	TRBJ1-2	-	-	TGTGCCAGCAGCTTGGGTGGGGACACCTATGGCTACACCTTC	CASSLGGDTYGYTF
TRBV10-3	TRBJ2-2	TRBD1	-	TGTGCCACCCGACAGGGGATCACCGGGGAGCTGTTTTTT	CATRQGITGELFF
TRBV5-4	TRBJ1-2	-	-	TGTGCCAGCACCGAGACAGTTAACCGCGACGGCTACACCTTC	CASTETVNRDGYTF
TRBV6-5	TRBJ1-1	-	-	TGTGCCAGCAGTTACTCCGGGGTCGACCGTGAAGAAGCTTTCTTT	CASSYSGVDREEAFF
TRBV9	TRBJ1-6	-	-	TGTGCCAGCAGCGTGGCAGGGAATTCACCCCTCCACTTT	CASSVAGNSPLHF
TRBV28	TRBJ2-7	TRBD2	few	TGTGCCAGCAGCCAGGGCGGGAGCTCCTACGAGCAGTACTTC	CASSQGGSSYEQYF
TRBV6-5	TRBJ2-5	-	-	TGTGCCAGCAGTTATGACTCGTACCAAGAGACCCAGTACTTC	CASSYDSYQETQYF
TRBV10-1	TRBJ2-3	TRBD2	-	TGCGCCAGCAGTATAGCGGGAGTCACAGATACGCAGTATTTT	CASSIAGVTDTQYF
TRBV5-5	TRBJ1-3	-	-	TGTGCCAGCAGCTGGACAGACTCTGGAAACACCATATATTTT	CASSWTDSGNTIYF
TRBV19	TRBJ1-3	-	-	TGTGCCAGTAGTATCACAGGGTCCGGAAACACCATATATTTT	CASSITGSGNTIYF
TRBV3-1/TRBV3-2	TRBJ2-4	-	-	TGTGCCAGCAGCCAAGGACTAGCCAAAAACATTCAGTACTTC	CASSQGLAKNIQYF
TRBV6-4	TRBJ2-5	TRBD2	-	TGTGCCAGCAGTGACTCGATAGCGAAGGGTCTAGCGGAAGAGACCCAGTACTTC	CASSDSIAKGLAEETQYF
TRBV27	TRBJ2-7	-	-	TGTGCCAGCGGGGCAGTCCACAAGCAGTACTTC	CASGAVHKQYF
TRBV6-7	TRBJ2-7	TRBD2	-	TGTGCCAGCAGTTACTCGAATGGCGGGGGGACCTACGAGCAGTACTTC	CASSYSNGGGTYEQYF
TRBV19	TRBJ2-2	-	-	TGTGCCAATAGAATAAAAGGGCCAGCGGGTCTGGACACCGGGGAGCTGTTTTTT	CANRIKGPAGLDTGELFF
TRBV11-3	TRBJ2-1	TRBD2	once	TGTGCCAGCAGCTGGGGGGGAGTGGGGAATGAGCAGTTCTTC	CASSWGGVGNEQFF
TRBV6-6	TRBJ2-4	-	-	TGTGCCAGCAGTTACTCGACCCAGGGAAACATTCAGTACTTC	CASSYSTQGNIQYF
TRBV10-3	TRBJ2-7	-	-	TGTGCCACGGCCTCGGCGGGGCCCTACTACGAGCAGTACTTC	CATASAGPYYEQYF
TRBV18	TRBJ2-6	-	-	TGTGCCAGCTCAGCTGTGGTTACTCCTGACTCCGGGGCCAACGTCCTGACTTTC	CASSAVVTPDSGANVLTF
TRBV15	TRBJ1-2	-	-	TGTGCCACCAGCAGCCCGTCGGGGGGGTACACCTTC	CATSSPSGGYTF
TRBV7-8	TRBJ2-1	TRBD2	-	TGTGCCAGCAGCCCGCGGACTAGCGGTGCCTCTTACAATGAGCAGTTCTTC	CASSPRTSGASYNEQFF
TRBV5-1	TRBJ2-7	TRBD1	-	TGCGCCAGCAGCTTGGGGACAGGGAGCAGCTCCTACGAGCAGTACTTC	CASSLGTGSSSYEQYF
TRBV6-5	TRBJ2-7	-	-	TGTGCCAGCAGTTCCCTTCGTTCGGAGCAGTACTTC	CASSSLRSEQYF
TRBV12-3/TRBV12-4	TRBJ1-2	-	-	TGTGCCAGCAGTTTAGCGACAGCCTATGGCTACACCTTC	CASSLATAYGYTF
TRBV5-1	TRBJ2-5	-	-	TGCGCCAGCAGCACAACGGGACTCCTGAAAGAGACCCAGTACTTC	CASSTTGLLKETQYF
TRBV28	TRBJ1-2	-	once	TGTGCCAGCAGTTCGGGAGGAAACTATGGCTACACCTTC	CASSSGGNYGYTF
TRBV10-1	TRBJ2-7	-	-	TGCGCCAGCAGCGACACCTTGGTCTCTGGCGAGCAGTACTTC	CASSDTLVSGEQYF
TRBV5-1	TRBJ1-1	TRBD1	-	TGCGCCAGCAGCTTGTGGGACAGGGGACCTAACACTGAAGCTTTCTTT	CASSLWDRGPNTEAFF
TRBV5-1	TRBJ1-4	TRBD1	-	TGCGCCAGCAGCTTGGAGGGGGCAGGGGAAAAACTGTTTTTT	CASSLEGAGEKLFF
TRBV2	TRBJ2-1	TRBD2	-	TGTGCCACCGGGCAGCGGGGGAGCGTTGGGAATGAGCAGTTCTTC	CATGQRGSVGNEQFF
TRBV6-5	TRBJ1-1	TRBD1	-	TGTGCCAGCATTGGGGACAGAGTTGAAGCTTTCTTT	CASIGDRVEAFF
TRBV4-3	TRBJ2-1	TRBD2	-	TGCGCCAGCAGCCAAGAAGTCGGGACTAGCATCTTCGTCAGGGAGCAGTTCTTC	CASSQEVGTSIFVREQFF
TRBV12-5	TRBJ1-4	-	-	TGTGCTAGTGCCTCACAGGTCGCGAATGAAAAACTGTTTTTT	CASASQVANEKLFF
TRBV19	TRBJ1-5	-	-	TGTGCCAGTAAAAAAGGTGGGAGGAATAGCAATCAGCCCCAGCATTTT	CASKKGGRNSNQPQHF
TRBV19	TRBJ2-5	-	once	TGTGCCAGTAGTGCCGCCCGGGGCCAAGAGACCCAGTACTTC	CASSAARGQETQYF
TRBV19	TRBJ2-2	TRBD2	-	TGTGCCAGTAGTACTGGACTAGCGGGTAACACCGGGGAGCTGTTTTTT	CASSTGLAGNTGELFF
TRBV18	TRBJ2-7	-	once	TGTGCCAGCTCACCAGCGGAGCGGAGGGATTACGAGCAGTACTTC	CASSPAERRDYEQYF
TRBV11-2	TRBJ2-1	TRBD2	-	TGTGCCAGCAGCTTAGGCGGGAGGGCCTTCTACAATGAGCAGTTCTTC	CASSLGGRAFYNEQFF
TRBV19	TRBJ1-2	-	-	TGTGCCAGTAGTATATTCCCCGGTGGCTATGGCTACACCTTC	CASSIFPGGYGYTF